These 27 T cell receptor beta chains were sequenced from one sample in a study of naive and memory T cell subsets. Two oligonucleotides, mixed equimolar, formed the beta constant-region primer covering TRBC1 and TRBC2. TCRdb independently ran MiXCR on the UMI-ligation and nested PCR reads; one entry per CDR3 protein. The table has 75,000 to 85,000 distinct CDR3 sequences, 13% seen once; the top ten hold 0.75% to 1%. Specimen: central memory CD4+ T cells from blood. These receptors were taken from a human donor in good health.

The rearrangement joins TRBV6-6 to TRBJ2-3, with D perhaps TRBD1 (6 bases). Trimming removed 2 bases from V and 0 bases from J, with 18 bases in between. Germline-derived CDR1 and CDR2 are MNHNY and SVGAGI (reference sequence). The CDR3 loop spans 18 amino acids. The CDR3 bases are TGTGCCAGCAGTTACCTCATAAGACAGGATCGTAGCACAGATACGCAGTATTTT. This sequence encodes CASSYLIRQDRSTDTQYF.

Notes on this clonotype: One end of the junction varies from germline; a read error may be responsible. The chain has TRBV7-2 and TRBJ1-5; D is perhaps TRBD1 (5 bases). The CDR3 consists of 16 residues. Per germline, CDR1 SGHTA and CDR2 FQGNSA. This CDR3 is CASSKNSRGGNQPQNF. The CDR3 bases are TGTGCCAGCAGCAAGAATTCACGTGGGGGGAATCAGCCCCAGAATTTT.

J is TRBJ1-6 and V is TRBV6-1; D is ambiguous. The CDR3 has 14 residues. Germline V gene sequence: CDR1 MNHNS, CDR2 SASEGT. Trimming took 1 base from V and 5 from J, leaving 6 bases between them. The CDR3 bases are TGTGCCAGCAGTGAAGACGGTGATAATTCACCCCTCCACTTT. It yields the protein CASSEDGDNSPLHF.

The rearrangement uses TRBV12-3 or TRBV12-4 and TRBJ1-5, with 8 bases identical to TRBD1. Unmatched junction bases numbered 4, after V lost 4 bases and J lost 2 bases. The CDR3 covers 15 residues. CDR3 coding DNA: TGTGCCAGCAGTTCGCTGGACAGGGGCAATCAGCCCCAGCATTTT. The encoded protein is CASSSLDRGNQPQHF.

This clonotype was found a few times. The chain uses TRBV15 and TRBJ2-5, with D perhaps TRBD1 (6 bases). This CDR3 is 16 amino acids long. Germline-derived CDR1 and CDR2 are LNHNV and YYDKDF (reference sequence). V lost 0 bases and J 5 bases, leaving 16 bases between the germline ends. The CDR3 spells CATSRDSRGWPETQYF. CDR3 nucleotide sequence: TGTGCCACCAGCAGAGATTCGAGGGGGTGGCCTGAGACCCAGTACTTC.

This clonotype turned up a few times. The genes are TRBV14 and TRBJ2-7, with D possibly being TRBD1 (6 bases). The CDR3 sequence is 12 residues long. The germline V and J ends were trimmed by 1 base and 7 bases, with 8 bases remaining between them. Germline loops: CDR1 SGHDN, CDR2 FVKESK. The CDR3: CASSQATGEQYF. In nucleotides, the CDR3 is TGTGCCAGCAGCCAAGCAACAGGGGAGCAGTACTTC.

This clonotype came up a few times. The chain recombines TRBV18 with TRBJ1-3; D is undetermined. Trimming stripped 2 bases from V and 1 base from J, with 15 bases between. The CDR3 covers 17 residues. Germline-derived CDR1 and CDR2 are KGHSH and LQKENI. Here the CDR3 reads CASSPIGSGRSGNTIYF. In DNA, the CDR3 is TGTGCCAGCTCACCAATAGGGTCGGGAAGATCTGGAAACACCATATATTTT.

This clonotype was seen ten or more times. The genes are TRBV6-1 and TRBJ2-3, with 15 bases that match TRBD2. Germline assignment: CDR1 MNHNS and CDR2 SASEGT. The CDR3 consists of 17 residues. V shed 6 bases and J 4 bases; nucleotides not matched to a gene: 8. CDR3 sequence: CASRIQGLAGGPDTQYF. CDR3 nucleotide sequence: TGTGCCAGCAGGATTCAAGGACTAGCGGGAGGGCCAGATACGCAGTATTTT.

This clonotype was observed a few times. V is TRBV3-1 and J is TRBJ2-7; D is ambiguous. Germline assignment: CDR1 LGHDT and CDR2 YNNKEL (reference sequence). V lost 3 bases, J lost 7 bases, and 13 bases lay in between. This CDR3 region has 13 residues. In DNA form, the CDR3 reads TGTGCCAGCAGCCAGGGTGGTGCGCGGGAGCAGTACTTC. Amino acid sequence: CASSQGGAREQYF.

This clonotype was counted between two and nine times. The rearrangement links TRBV7-9 to TRBJ2-3; D is undetermined. V gave up 2 bases and J gave up 4 bases, with 7 bases separating them. This CDR3 has 13 amino acids. Looked up from germline, CDR1 is SEHNR and CDR2 is FQNEAQ (reference sequence). CDR3 sequence reads: CASSLTNADTQYF. The CDR3 DNA reads as TGTGCCAGCAGCTTAACCAACGCAGATACGCAGTATTTT.

The chain recombines TRBV3-1 with TRBJ2-5; D possibly corresponds to TRBD2 (6 bases). Germline values: CDR1 LGHDT, CDR2 YNNKEL (reference sequence). This CDR3 has 15 residues. Trimming removed 4 bases at V and 0 bases at J, with 12 bases between. The CDR3: CASSLPAGYQETQYF. In DNA, the CDR3 is TGTGCCAGCAGCCTTCCGGCGGGATACCAAGAGACCCAGTACTTC.

This chain joins TRBV5-1 and TRBJ2-6; 7 nucleotides match TRBD1. V lost 1 base, J lost 0 bases, and 7 bases stayed unmatched. Germline V lookup: CDR1 SGHRS, CDR2 YFSETQ. The CDR3 totals 18 residues. This CDR3 is CASSLNPTGDSGANVLTF. Written as DNA, the CDR3 is TGCGCCAGCAGCTTGAATCCCACAGGGGACTCTGGGGCCAACGTCCTGACTTTC.

This clonotype was seen ten or more times. This chain joins TRBV29-1 and TRBJ1-6; D gene unclear. The CDR3 spans 13 residues. Germline lookup yields CDR1 SQVTM and CDR2 ANQGSEA. The V end was cut by 5 bases, the J end by 5 bases, with 10 bases between. In nucleotides, the CDR3 is TGCAGCGTTACCATCACGGATAATTCACCCCTCCACTTT. Residues: CSVTITDNSPLHF.

J is TRBJ2-7 and V is TRBV18, with D perhaps TRBD1 (5 bases). Between the trimmed V and J ends, which lost 3 bases and 4 bases, there was a span of 16 bases. The CDR3 totals 15 residues. Germline assignment: CDR1 KGHSH and CDR2 LQKENI. Written as DNA, the CDR3 is TGTGCCAGCTCACCTCCCGGGCAGGGAAAGTACGAGCAGTACTTC. Translation: CASSPPGQGKYEQYF.

This clonotype was picked up many times. The chain recombines TRBV6-5 with TRBJ1-1; TRBD1 agrees at 8 bases. The V gene end was trimmed by 2 bases and the J gene end by 4 bases; junction bases not matched to a gene: 3. Germline V gives CDR1 MNHEY, CDR2 SVGAGI. This CDR3 contains 14 residues. The CDR3 sequence is CASSYPGQVTEAFF. The CDR3 bases are TGTGCCAGCAGTTACCCGGGACAGGTCACTGAAGCTTTCTTT.

The chain employs TRBV5-5 and TRBJ2-5; TRBD2 matches 9 bases. The V gene end was trimmed by 6 bases and the J gene end by 2 bases; junction bases not matched to a gene: 8. Germline V gene data show CDR1 as SGHKS and CDR2 as YYEKEE (reference sequence). The CDR3 runs 15 residues. The CDR3 DNA follows: TGTGCCAGCACCCGAGGGACTAGCATTCAAGAGACCCAGTACTTC. Encoded protein: CASTRGTSIQETQYF.

This clonotype appeared a few times. The chain is built from TRBV4-2 and TRBJ2-7; weak D call: TRBD2 (6 bases). The V end was cut by 1 base, the J end by 0 bases, with 22 bases between. Germline lookup yields CDR1 LGHNA and CDR2 YNFKEQ. This CDR3 has 19 amino acids. The CDR3 region is CASSQALGLALTSSYEQYF. The DNA of the CDR3 is TGTGCCAGCAGCCAAGCGTTGGGTCTAGCGCTCACCAGCTCCTACGAGCAGTACTTC.

This clonotype was counted a few times. The rearrangement links TRBV7-3 to TRBJ2-1, with a tentative D call TRBD2 (6 bases). The length of the CDR3 is 15 residues. Per the germline V gene, CDR1 is SGHTA and CDR2 is FQGTGA. The V end was cut by 3 bases, the J end by 5 bases, with 14 bases between. The CDR3 bases are TGTGCCAGCAGCTTCGCGGGACTCACCAACAATGAGCAGTTCTTC. Amino acids: CASSFAGLTNNEQFF.

By share, this clonotype counts as medium-sized. V and J are TRBV20-1 and TRBJ2-4; D gene ambiguous. The CDR3 sequence is 12 residues long. Germline CDR1 and CDR2: DFQATT and SNEGSKA (reference sequence). The CDR3 spells CRDVPTKNIQYF. CDR3 nucleotides: TGCAGGGACGTACCCACCAAAAACATTCAGTACTTC.

Ten or more counts support this clonotype. V usage is TRBV28 and J usage is TRBJ2-2; D is unresolved. Germline-derived CDR1 and CDR2 are MDHEN and SYDVKM. Trimming left V 4 bases short and J 2 bases short, with 5 bases between. CDR3 length equals 13 residues. CDR3 region: CASSSPNTGELFF. CDR3 DNA: TGTGCCAGCAGTTCCCCTAACACCGGGGAGCTGTTTTTT.

The chain uses TRBV7-8 and TRBJ2-2; D gene uncertain. CDR1 and CDR2 from the germline V gene are SGHVS and FQNEAQ. Trimming left V 5 bases short and J 5 bases short, with 9 bases between. This CDR3 comprises 13 residues. CDR3 DNA sequence: TGTGCCAGCAGCCGCGTCGGGACCGGGGAGCTGTTTTTT. It specifies CASSRVGTGELFF.

This clonotype was seen ten or more times. The V call is TRBV12-5, the J call TRBJ2-7, with 10 positions matching TRBD1. The V segment lost 7 bases and the J segment 7 bases; nucleotides outside the gene matches: 10. From germline, CDR1 is LGHNT and CDR2 FRNRAP. This CDR3 spans 14 amino acids. The CDR3 spells CASASGQGTKEQYF. The CDR3 region has the DNA TGTGCTAGTGCCTCGGGACAGGGGACAAAAGAGCAGTACTTC.

V is TRBV20-1 and J is TRBJ2-5; no clear D gene. This CDR3 is built from 11 residues. Germline CDR1 reads DFQATT; CDR2 reads SNEGSKA (reference sequence). V lost 6 bases and J lost 2, with 7 bases in between. The DNA for the CDR3 is TGCAGTGCAAGATTACAAGAGACCCAGTACTTC. Protein sequence: CSARLQETQYF.

The table lists this clonotype with a few counts. This rearrangement joins TRBV12-5 to TRBJ2-7; possibly TRBD1 for D (6 bases). This CDR3 has 13 amino acids. Germline V gene data show CDR1 as LGHNT and CDR2 as FRNRAP. V dropped 6 bases and J dropped 0 bases, with 9 bases sitting between them. Written as DNA, the CDR3 is TGTGCTAGTGGGGAACAGGGCTCCTACGAGCAGTACTTC. Protein: CASGEQGSYEQYF.

The chain joins TRBV6-5 to TRBJ1-1; 7 nucleotides line up with TRBD1. Trimming removed 2 bases from V and 4 bases from J; junction bases left unmatched: 7. This CDR3 comprises 15 residues. Per germline, CDR1 MNHEY and CDR2 SVGAGI. CDR3 in amino acids: CASSYQQGRGTEAFF. CDR3 DNA: TGTGCCAGCAGTTACCAACAGGGGAGGGGCACTGAAGCTTTCTTT.

This clonotype has a count of ten or more. This chain links TRBV20-1 with TRBJ2-7; D gene uncertain. The V end was cut by 2 bases, the J end by 2 bases, with 13 bases between. This CDR3 has 14 amino acids. Germline V gives CDR1 DFQATT, CDR2 SNEGSKA (reference sequence). The DNA for the CDR3 is TGCAGTGCTAGAAGAGGTGGTGCTACCTACGAGCAGTACTTC. Amino acids: CSARRGGATYEQYF.

This clonotype has at least ten counts. The chain couples TRBV10-3 to TRBJ2-7; TRBD1 might be the D (5 bases). Germline CDR1 reads ENHRY; CDR2 reads SYGVKD. Trimming cost V 6 bases and J 7 bases, with 16 bases left between them. The CDR3 spans 13 residues. CDR3 nucleotide sequence: TGTGCCATCAGAGTCGACAGTTCGTGGGAGCAGTACTTC. Amino acid sequence: CAIRVDSSWEQYF.